The following is a T cell receptor (beta chain) sequence with its context. Its antigen is not identified. The CDR3 contains 15 residues. The V gene end was trimmed by 1 base and the J gene end by 2 bases; junction bases not matched to a gene: 3. CDR1 is LNHDA, CDR2 SQIVND, per germline (reference sequence). The data stem from a study of cytomegalovirus exposure and HLA in healthy donors. Points from the study as a whole: Cytomegalovirus status, reportedly, was diagnosed with high specificity and sensitivity by the classifier.

PCR employed 60 Vbeta and 13 Jbeta primers. TCRdb keeps only in-frame clones here, not all; method: immunoSEQ multiplex PCR. The table lists 130,000 or so clones. This clonotype was obtained from a woman aged 18-29 years in good health and CMV-seronegative. The rearrangement links TRBV19 to TRBJ1-1; 8 bases line up with TRBD1. The sample consisted of PBMCs. This chain's CDR3 is CASSIGDRRNTEAFF. For the CDR3, the DNA is TGTGCCAGTAGTATAGGGGACAGGAGAAACACTGAAGCTTTCTTT. Combining the CDR3 with reference TRBV19 and TRBJ1-1 gives the whole variable domain DGGITQSPKYLFRKEGQNVTLSCEQNLNHDAMYWYRQDPGQGLRLIYYSQIVNDFQKGDIAEGYSVSREKKESFPLTVTSAQKNPTAFYLCASSIGDRRNTEAFFGQGTRLTVV.